Presented here are 8 T cell receptor beta chains from one specimen sequenced in a study of shared clonotypes between healthy human individuals (dated by TCRdb to the early 2020s). Library preparation was by the immunoSEQ multiplex PCR assay. TCRdb mirrors the immuneACCESS table, restricted to in-frame sequences. Some clones are absent from its copies; in checked studies, under half trace to an unresolved V gene, and the reason for the others is unknown. Here the sample has around 550,000 clones; approximately 95% occur a single time. The ten largest make up about 0.064% of the sample. The sample taken for sequencing was naive CD4+ T cells sorted from blood. The cell subset or site label, read with the paper, signifies: CD45RA+ positively selected. These receptors came from a woman aged 25 to 39 in good health.

The V call is TRBV19, the J call TRBJ1-5; D is undetermined. The CDR3 has 13 amino acids. Germline V CDR1 and CDR2: LNHDA, SQIVND (reference sequence). V dropped 8 bases and J dropped 6 bases, with 14 bases sitting between them. The CDR3 coding sequence is TGTGCCAGTTCTTTCCAGGCCGGTCAGCCCCAGCATTTT. Translating gives CASSFQAGQPQHF. The whole variable domain, remainder taken from reference TRBV19 and TRBJ1-5, is DGGITQSPKYLFRKEGQNVTLSCEQNLNHDAMYWYRQDPGQGLRLIYYSQIVNDFQKGDIAEGYSVSREKKESFPLTVTSAQKNPTAFYLCASSFQAGQPQHFGDGTRLSIL.

The gene calls are TRBV14 and TRBJ2-3; D is tentatively TRBD1 or TRBD2 (5 bases each). The ends were cut back, 6 bases at V and 4 bases at J, with 20 bases in the middle. CDR1 and CDR2 (germline): SGHDN, FVKESK. CDR3 length: 16 residues. This CDR3 is CASSLLGGVSADTQYF. DNA for the CDR3: TGTGCCAGCAGTCTCCTTGGGGGAGTCTCCGCAGATACGCAGTATTTT.

The rearrangement uses TRBV7-2 and TRBJ2-2, with a possible D match to TRBD1 (7 bases). V lost 8 bases, J lost 2 bases, and 15 bases lay in between. CDR3 length equals 15 residues. The germline V gene encodes CDR1 SGHTA and CDR2 FQGNSA. The CDR3 DNA is TGTGCCAGCCGACTGGAGGGGGCCAACACCGGGGAGCTGTTTTTT. This sequence encodes CASRLEGANTGELFF.

V gene TRBV5-1 combines with J gene TRBJ1-5; tentative D call: TRBD1 (5 bases). The CDR3 covers 15 residues. Germline V gene sequence: CDR1 SGHRS, CDR2 YFSETQ. V was shortened by 5 bases and J by 0 bases, with 12 bases between the two germline ends. This CDR3 reads CASRPDTDSNQPQHF. As DNA, the CDR3 is TGCGCCAGCAGACCGGACACGGATAGCAATCAGCCCCAGCATTTT.

The V gene is TRBV6-1, the J gene TRBJ2-5; 9 nucleotides match TRBD1. The germline V gene has CDR1 MNHNS and CDR2 SASEGT. The CDR3 contains 14 residues. V shed 6 bases, J shed 3 bases, and the junction held 5 bases outside the gene matches. The chain's CDR3 is CASRTGGREETQYF. The CDR3 DNA sequence: TGTGCCAGCAGGACAGGGGGTAGGGAAGAGACCCAGTACTTC.

V and J are TRBV7-8 and TRBJ1-1; possible D gene TRBD1, 5 bases. Germline loops: CDR1 SGHVS, CDR2 FQNEAQ. V was cut by 5 bases and J by 5 bases, with 18 bases left in between. The CDR3 covers 15 residues. The CDR3 here is CASSPRKGRSTEAFF. CDR3 bases: TGTGCCAGCAGCCCCCGTAAGGGGAGGAGTACTGAAGCTTTCTTT.

The chain combines TRBV4-1 with TRBJ2-5; 7 positions agree with TRBD1. The DNA end is a closer match to TRBJ2-7, so the J assignment may be wrong. CDR3 length: 16 amino acids. Germline CDR1 is MGHRA and CDR2 is YSYEKL. CDR3 in amino acids: CASSQEPGQFSYEQYF. CDR3 in DNA: TGCGCCAGCAGCCAAGAACCGGGACAGTTCTCCTACGAGCAGTACTTC.

V and J are TRBV5-1 and TRBJ1-4; D perhaps matches TRBD1 (6 bases). The CDR3 runs to 16 residues. CDR1 is SGHRS, CDR2 YFSETQ, per germline. V lost 2 bases and J lost 0, with 11 bases in between. As DNA, the CDR3 is TGCGCCAGCAGCTTCCTGGGGGCTGCAACTAATGAAAAACTGTTTTTT. Translated: CASSFLGAATNEKLFF.